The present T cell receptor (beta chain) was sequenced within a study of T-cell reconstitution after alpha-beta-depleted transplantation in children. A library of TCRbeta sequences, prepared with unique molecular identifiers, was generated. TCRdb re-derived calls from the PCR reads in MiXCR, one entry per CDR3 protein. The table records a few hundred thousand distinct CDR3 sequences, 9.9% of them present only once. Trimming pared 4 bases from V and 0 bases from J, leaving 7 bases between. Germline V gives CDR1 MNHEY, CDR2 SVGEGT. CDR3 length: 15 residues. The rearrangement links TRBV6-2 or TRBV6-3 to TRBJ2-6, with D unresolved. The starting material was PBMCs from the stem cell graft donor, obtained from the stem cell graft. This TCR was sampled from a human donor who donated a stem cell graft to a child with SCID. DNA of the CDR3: TGTGCCAGCAGTTTCACGAGCTCTGGGGCCAACGTCCTGACTTTC. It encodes CASSFTSSGANVLTF.